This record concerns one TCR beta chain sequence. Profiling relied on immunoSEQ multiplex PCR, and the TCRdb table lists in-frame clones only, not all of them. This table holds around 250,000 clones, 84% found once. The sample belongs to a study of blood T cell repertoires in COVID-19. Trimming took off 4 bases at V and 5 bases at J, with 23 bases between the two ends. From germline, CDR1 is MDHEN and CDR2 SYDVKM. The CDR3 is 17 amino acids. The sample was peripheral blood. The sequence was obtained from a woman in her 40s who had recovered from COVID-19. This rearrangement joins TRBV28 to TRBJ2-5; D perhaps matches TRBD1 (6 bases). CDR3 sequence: CASSSPQGLTGRETQYF. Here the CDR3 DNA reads TGTGCCAGCAGTTCCCCTCAGGGGCTGACGGGTCGGGAGACCCAGTACTTC.